The present TCR beta chain was sequenced within a study of neurological immune-mediated disorders. Trimming removed 0 bases at V and 0 bases at J, with 9 bases between. Germline CDR1 and CDR2: SGHKS and YYEKEE (reference sequence). CDR3 length equals 15 residues. This clonotype was seen a few times. Time point denoted: longitudinal time-point 3. Preparation of the unsorted libraries drew on 2 million PBMCs stored at -80 C. Template-switch 5'RACE cDNA synthesis added a 10-nucleotide unique molecular identifier. From the 5' RACE reads, TCRdb called clonotypes with MiXCR, one entry per CDR3 protein. The table includes around 49,000 distinct CDR3 sequences, more than 9.5% detected once.

The sequencing input was PBMCs. The sequence was collected from a male donor with HTLV-1-associated myelopathy (HAM/TSP). The J gene is TRBJ1-2, the V gene TRBV5-5, with D perhaps TRBD1 (6 bases). Written as DNA, the CDR3 is TGTGCCAGCAGCTTGGGACAGGTGTCTAACTATGGCTACACCTTC. Protein: CASSLGQVSNYGYTF. Full variable domain (rest looked up from reference TRBV5-5 and TRBJ1-2): DAGVTQSPTHLIKTRGQQVTLRCSPISGHKSVSWYQQVLGQGPQFIFQYYEKEERGRGNFPDRFSARQFPNYSSELNVNALLLGDSALYLCASSLGQVSNYGYTFGSGTRLTVV.